This T cell receptor beta chain was identified in a study of beta chain features in type 1 diabetes. Study-wide background: Cell yields, gender and age were similar in healthy donors and patients. Whole-study results and caveats: The study found fewer insertions and more deletions at VDJ junctions in type 1 diabetes patients. When cDNA is sequenced, cells with high TCR expression could be over-represented.

J was trimmed by 2 bases and V by 1 base; bases with no gene match: 5. Germline V gives CDR1 SEHNR, CDR2 FQNEAQ (reference sequence). The CDR3 contains 15 residues. There are a few counts of this clone. Antigen unknown. Expressed TCRB transcripts were sequenced because the isolated RNA had all been reverse transcribed beforehand. Assay used: immunoSEQ multiplex PCR; TCRdb lists only in-frame clones, some missing. The sample holds hundreds of thousands of clones, over 11% seen once. This chain joins TRBV7-9 and TRBJ2-7; 7 nucleotides line up with TRBD2. The sample consisted of naive CD4+ T cells from blood. The TCR was taken from a man younger than 45 in good health. CDR3 sequence (DNA): TGTGCCAGCAGCTTAGGGCTAGCGGTCCCCTACGAGCAGTACGTC. It yields the protein CASSLGLAVPYEQYV.